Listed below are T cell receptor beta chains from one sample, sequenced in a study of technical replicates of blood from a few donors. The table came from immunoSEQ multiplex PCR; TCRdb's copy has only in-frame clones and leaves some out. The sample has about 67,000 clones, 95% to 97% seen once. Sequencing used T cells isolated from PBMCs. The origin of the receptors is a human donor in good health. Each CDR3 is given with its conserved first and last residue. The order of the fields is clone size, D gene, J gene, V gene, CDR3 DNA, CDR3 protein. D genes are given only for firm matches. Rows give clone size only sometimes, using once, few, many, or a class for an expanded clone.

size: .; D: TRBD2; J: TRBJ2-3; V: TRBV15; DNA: TGTGCCACCAGCACGGGAAGCGGGAGCCCAGATACGCAGTATTTT; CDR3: CATSTGSGSPDTQYF
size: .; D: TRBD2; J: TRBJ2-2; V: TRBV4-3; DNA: TGCGCCAGCAGCCCGACTAGCGGGAGGACTACCACCGGGGAGCTGTTTTTT; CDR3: CASSPTSGRTTTGELFF
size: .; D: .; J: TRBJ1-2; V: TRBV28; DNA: TGTGCCAGCAGTTTATTAGGAGACTATGGCTACACCTTC; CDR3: CASSLLGDYGYTF
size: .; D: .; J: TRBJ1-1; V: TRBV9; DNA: TGTGCCAGCAGCTCCTCAGATGGGGGGAGTACTGAAGCTTTCTTT; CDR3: CASSSSDGGSTEAFF
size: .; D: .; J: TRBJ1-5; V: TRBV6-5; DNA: TGTGCCAGCAGTTCCGCAGGGGATGGGAATCAGCCCCAGCATTTT; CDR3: CASSSAGDGNQPQHF
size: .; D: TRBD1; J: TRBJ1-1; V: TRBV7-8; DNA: TGTGCCAGCAGCTTAGTGACAGGGTTGAGCACTGAAGCTTTCTTT; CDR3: CASSLVTGLSTEAFF
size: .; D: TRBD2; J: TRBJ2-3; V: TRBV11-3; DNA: TGTGCCAGCAGCTTAGGCGGGAGAGGAACAGATACGCAGTATTTT; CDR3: CASSLGGRGTDTQYF
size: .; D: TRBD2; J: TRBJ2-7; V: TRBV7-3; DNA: TGTGCCAGCAGATTAACTAGCGGGGACTACGAGCAGTACTTC; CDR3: CASRLTSGDYEQYF
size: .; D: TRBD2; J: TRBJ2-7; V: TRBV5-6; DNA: TGTGCCAGCAGCTTGGGGGCTAGCGGACTCTACGAGCAGTACTTC; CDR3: CASSLGASGLYEQYF
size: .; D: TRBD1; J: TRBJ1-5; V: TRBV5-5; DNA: TGTGCCAGCAGCCCAGGACAGGGTAGCAATCAGCCCCAGCATTTT; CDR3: CASSPGQGSNQPQHF
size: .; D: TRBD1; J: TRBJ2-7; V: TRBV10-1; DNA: TGCGCCAGCAGTGCGGGACAGAACTACGAGCAGTACTTC; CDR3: CASSAGQNYEQYF
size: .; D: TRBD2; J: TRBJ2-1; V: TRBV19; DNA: TGTGCCAGTAGTAGGACTAGCGGGAGCTCCTACAATGAGCAGTTCTTC; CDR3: CASSRTSGSSYNEQFF
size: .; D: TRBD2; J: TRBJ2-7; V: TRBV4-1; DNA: TGCGCCAGCAGCGGGACTAGCAGCTACGAGCAGTACTTC; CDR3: CASSGTSSYEQYF
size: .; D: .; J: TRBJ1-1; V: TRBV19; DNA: TGTGCCAGTATGTCGGCAGGGTCCGGCACTGAAGCTTTCTTT; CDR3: CASMSAGSGTEAFF
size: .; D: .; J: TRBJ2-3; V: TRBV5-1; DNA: TGCGCCAGCAGCTTGGAGCGGCCGCCAAGCACAGATACGCAGTATTTT; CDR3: CASSLERPPSTDTQYF
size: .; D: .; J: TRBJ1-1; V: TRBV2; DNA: TGTGCCAGCAACCCAACAGGGATCGCTGAAGCTTTCTTT; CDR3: CASNPTGIAEAFF
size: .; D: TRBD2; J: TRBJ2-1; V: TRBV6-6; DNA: TGTGCCAGCACTAGCGGGAGGAGCTCCTACAATGAGCAGTTCTTC; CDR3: CASTSGRSSYNEQFF
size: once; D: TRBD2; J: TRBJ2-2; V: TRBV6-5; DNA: TGTGCCAGCAGTTATGGAGCGGGAGCCACCGGGGAGCTGTTTTTT; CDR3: CASSYGAGATGELFF
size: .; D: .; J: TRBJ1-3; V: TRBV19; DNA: TGTGCCAGTGGGCAGGGTGGAAACACCATATATTTT; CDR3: CASGQGGNTIYF
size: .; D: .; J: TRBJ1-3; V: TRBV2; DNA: TGTGCCTCCGGGTTTACTGGAAACACCATATATTTT; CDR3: CASGFTGNTIYF
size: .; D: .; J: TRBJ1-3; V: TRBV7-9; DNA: TGTGCCAGCAGCCGTGCCGCAGGGGCTGGAAACACCATATATTTT; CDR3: CASSRAAGAGNTIYF
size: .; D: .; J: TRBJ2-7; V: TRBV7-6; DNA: TGTGCCAGCGGACTCTTGGGGGAGCAGTACTTC; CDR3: CASGLLGEQYF
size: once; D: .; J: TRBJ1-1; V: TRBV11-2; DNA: TGTGCCAGCAGCTTGGGGGCCATGAACACTGAAGCTTTCTTT; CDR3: CASSLGAMNTEAFF
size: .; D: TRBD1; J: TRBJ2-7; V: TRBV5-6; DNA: TGTGCCAGCAGAAAACAGGGGGCAGGGCACCCTTTTGCGTGGGAGCAGTACTTC; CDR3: CASRKQGAGHPFAWEQYF
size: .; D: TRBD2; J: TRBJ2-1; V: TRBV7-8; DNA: TGTGCCAGCAGCTTTGGACTAGCGGGGTCCTACAATGAGCAGTTCTTC; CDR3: CASSFGLAGSYNEQFF
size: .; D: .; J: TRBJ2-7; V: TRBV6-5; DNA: TGTGCCAGCAGTAATCAGTACGAGCAGTACTTC; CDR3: CASSNQYEQYF
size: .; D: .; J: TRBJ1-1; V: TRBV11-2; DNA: TGTGCCAGTAGCCTCCAAGGGGGGGTCACTGAAGCTTTCTTT; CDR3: CASSLQGGVTEAFF
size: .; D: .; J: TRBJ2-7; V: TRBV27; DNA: TGTGCCAGCAGTTTAGGCGAAGGGGTGCGGCAGTACTTC; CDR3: CASSLGEGVRQYF
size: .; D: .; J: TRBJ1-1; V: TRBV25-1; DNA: TGTGCCAGCAGTGCTAACAGGGAAGTAGCCGCTGAAGCTTTCTTT; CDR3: CASSANREVAAEAFF
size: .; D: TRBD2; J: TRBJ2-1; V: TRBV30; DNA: TGTGCCTGGACCAACTCGGGACTAGCGGGCGGGTCCTACAATGAGCAGTTCTTC; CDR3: CAWTNSGLAGGSYNEQFF
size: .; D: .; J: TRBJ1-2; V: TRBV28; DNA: TGTGCCAGCAGTTTAGTCGACAGAGACTATGGCTACACCTTC; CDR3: CASSLVDRDYGYTF
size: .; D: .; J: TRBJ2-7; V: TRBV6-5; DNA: TGTGCCAGCAGTTTAATGGGGGCGCGGACCTACGAGCAGTACTTC; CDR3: CASSLMGARTYEQYF
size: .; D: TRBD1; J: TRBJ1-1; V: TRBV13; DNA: TGTGCCAGCAGCTTACGGGACAGGGTTTTCTTTGGAGCTTTCTTT; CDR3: CASSLRDRVFFGAFF
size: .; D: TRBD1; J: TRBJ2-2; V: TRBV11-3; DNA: TGTGCCAGCAGCTTCCGCACCAGTGGGACAGGGACCGGGGAGCTGTTTTTT; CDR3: CASSFRTSGTGTGELFF
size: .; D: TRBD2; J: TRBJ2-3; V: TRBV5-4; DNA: TGTGCCATGTGTAGCGGGAGGGCTATAGATACGCAGTATTTT; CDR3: CAMCSGRAIDTQYF
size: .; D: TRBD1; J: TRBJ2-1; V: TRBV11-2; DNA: TGTGCCAGCAGCTGGACAGGGAATCGCTACAATGAGCAGTTCTTC; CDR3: CASSWTGNRYNEQFF